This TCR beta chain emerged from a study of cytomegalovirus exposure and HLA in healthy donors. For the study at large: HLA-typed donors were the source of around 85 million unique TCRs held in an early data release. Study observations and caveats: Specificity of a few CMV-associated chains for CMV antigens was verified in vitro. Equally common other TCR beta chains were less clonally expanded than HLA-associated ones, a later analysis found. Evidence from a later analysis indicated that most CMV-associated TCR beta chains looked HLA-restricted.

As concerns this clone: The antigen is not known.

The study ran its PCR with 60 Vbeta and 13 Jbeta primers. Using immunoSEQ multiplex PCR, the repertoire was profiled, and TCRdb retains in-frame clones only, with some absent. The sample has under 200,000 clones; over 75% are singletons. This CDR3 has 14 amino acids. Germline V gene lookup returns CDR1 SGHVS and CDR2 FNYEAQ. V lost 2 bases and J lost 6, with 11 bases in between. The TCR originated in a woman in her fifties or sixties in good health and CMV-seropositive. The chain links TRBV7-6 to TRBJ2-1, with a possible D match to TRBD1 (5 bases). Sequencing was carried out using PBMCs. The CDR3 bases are TGTGCCAGCAGCTTACTCGGCAGGGTCAATGAGCAGTTCTTC. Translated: CASSLLGRVNEQFF.